This TCR beta chain was documented in a study of blood T cell repertoires in COVID-19 (TCRdb year 2020). For context, the study as a whole: Collaborator samples came from the United States, Italy and Spain and covered acute and convalescent phases of COVID-19. The repertoires were released in a freely available public database meant as a resource for research on the immune response to SARS-CoV-2. Subjects who had been exposed to COVID-19, were actively infected with it, or had recovered from it provided the deeply sampled blood TCRbeta repertoires that made up the dataset. Where HLA class I and class II types were available, the types were taken from metadata supplied by the sample provider, not from assay-based typing. The material from the prospective study consisted of cDNA or gDNA derived from T cells, B-cell-depleted T cells, or PBMCs. Sample metadata almost always included a de-identified subject ID, COVID-19 status, age in years and sex. The samples were drawn from the first 160 participants of the ongoing ImmuneRACE study and from 1,254 subjects provided by 6 global collaborators. General findings and caveats noted by the study authors: The quantity of clinical and demographic metadata differed by source and by participant and was supplied without curation.

TCRbeta CDR3 regions were amplified from genomic DNA using the immunoSEQ Assay, a bias-controlled multiplex PCR. The original methods were these. Within the assay, amplification of reference gene primers was used to estimate how many nucleated cells each sample contained. To quantify the absolute abundance of each unique TCRbeta CDR3 rearrangement, sequence reads were collapsed and filtered. Productive Simpson clonality was computed per sample as the square root of Simpson's diversity index over productive rearrangements. Entries here come from immuneACCESS through TCRdb and include only in-frame sequences with V and J called. Some clones fail to appear in such tables; in the studies checked, an unresolved V gene covers under half of the shortfall, and the cause of the remainder is unknown. D and trimming were read from the DNA, whereas the V and J calls and clone size are those reported in that table. The sample data list over 100,000 clones, and 75% to 90% of these were observed just once. The top ten hold around 1.2% of the sample.

The cysteine opens and the phenylalanine closes a CDR3 of 14 amino acids. Just the 42-base CDR3 DNA is kept, in frame starting at base 1. CDR1 and CDR2 were assigned from the germline V gene as MNHEY and SVGAGI. Between the V and J ends, shortened by 5 bases and 0 bases respectively, the junction contains 9 bases. Whole blood was collected in K2EDTA tubes by collaborating institutions according to the institutions' own protocols. For TCRbeta analysis, collaborators shipped samples in one of three forms: frozen whole blood, isolated PBMCs, or DNA extracted from either of those sample types. Comment on this clone: This receptor's antigen is unknown. Base qualities were left out, and no much larger clone turns up one base away.

This chain joins TRBV6-5 to TRBJ2-3, and TRBD2 may be the D gene, going by 6 matching bases. Sequenced sample: peripheral blood. This clonotype originated in a human donor in a cohort sampled during active COVID-19. The DNA is as follows: TGTGCCAGCAGTATGGGGACTAGCACAGATACGCAGTATTTT. Its coded protein is CASSMGTSTDTQYF.